This T cell receptor (beta chain) was sequenced for a study of blood T cells in healthy people across ages. PCR was performed a second time for 7 to 11 cycles using a sample-barcoded 5' primer and a J-beta primer mix. MiXCR, run by TCRdb on the 5' RACE reads, gives a single entry per CDR3 protein. The sample consists of over 1,500,000 distinct CDR3 sequences, about 39% of them appearing once. Whole-study results and caveats: The donors' CMV status was not determined, possibly confounding changes in expanded clonotypes.

As concerns this clonotype: Antigen unknown.

Germline values: CDR1 DFQATT, CDR2 SNEGSKA (reference sequence). V was trimmed by 2 bases and J by 7 bases, leaving 21 bases between them. This CDR3 has 15 residues. Healthy Russian Caucasian donors spanned ages about 6 to 100 years. Sequencing used blood. The chain links TRBV20-1 to TRBJ2-7, with D maybe TRBD2 (7 bases). The TCR comes from a human donor in good health. The CDR3 nucleotides are TGCAGTGCTAGAACCGCCACGCGCGGGGGCCGGGAGCAGTACTTC. Protein sequence: CSARTATRGGREQYF.